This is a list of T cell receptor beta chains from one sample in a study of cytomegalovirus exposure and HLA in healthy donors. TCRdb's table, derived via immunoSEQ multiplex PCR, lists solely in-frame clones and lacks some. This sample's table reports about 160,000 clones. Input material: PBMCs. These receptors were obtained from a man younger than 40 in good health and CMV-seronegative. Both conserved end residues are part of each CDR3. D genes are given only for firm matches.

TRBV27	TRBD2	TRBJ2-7	CASSSGTSGRGEQYF	TGTGCCAGCAGTTCCGGGACTAGCGGGAGGGGCGAGCAGTACTTC
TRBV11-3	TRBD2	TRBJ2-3	CASSLDPGGLAGGTGTQYF	TGTGCCAGCAGCTTAGATCCTGGGGGACTAGCGGGAGGTACAGGCACGCAGTATTTT
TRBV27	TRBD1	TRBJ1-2	CASSPRTGSYGYTF	TGTGCCAGCAGTCCGCGGACAGGGTCCTATGGCTACACCTTC
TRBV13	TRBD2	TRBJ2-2	CASSPPGGRELFF	TGTGCCAGCAGCCCTCCGGGAGGACGGGAGCTGTTTTTT
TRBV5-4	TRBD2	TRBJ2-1	CASSLWTSGRVYNEQFF	TGTGCCAGCAGCTTGTGGACTAGCGGGAGGGTATACAATGAGCAGTTCTTC
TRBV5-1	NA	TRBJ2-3	CASSLEARSSTDTQYF	TGCGCCAGCAGCTTGGAGGCCAGGTCAAGCACAGATACGCAGTATTTT
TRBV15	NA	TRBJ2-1	CATSTSGPTQGQFF	TGTGCCACCAGTACTTCAGGGCCCACCCAAGGGCAGTTCTTC
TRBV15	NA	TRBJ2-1	CATSREIAVSNEQFF	TGTGCCACCAGCAGAGAAATAGCGGTATCCAATGAGCAGTTCTTC
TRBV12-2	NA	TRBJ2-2	CASRLAPKPGDTENTGELFF	TGTGCAAGTCGCTTAGCTCCGAAACCGGGGGATACTGAAAACACCGGGGAGCTGTTTTTT
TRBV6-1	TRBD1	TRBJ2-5	CASSPGQGEAETQYF	TGTGCCAGCAGTCCGGGACAGGGTGAAGCAGAGACCCAGTACTTC
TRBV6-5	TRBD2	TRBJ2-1	CASSYSTAGEVEQFF	TGTGCCAGCAGTTACTCGACCGCGGGAGAGGTTGAGCAGTTCTTC
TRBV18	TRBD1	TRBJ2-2	CASSPLSDRGFANTGELFF	TGTGCCAGCTCACCACTGTCAGACAGGGGGTTCGCGAACACCGGGGAGCTGTTTTTT
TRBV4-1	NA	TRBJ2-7	CASSQDIAGWPYEQYF	TGCGCCAGCAGCCAAGATATTGCGGGGTGGCCCTACGAGCAGTACTTC
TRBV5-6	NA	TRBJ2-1	CASSPLGPQGEQFF	TGTGCCAGCAGCCCCTTAGGGCCCCAGGGTGAGCAGTTCTTC
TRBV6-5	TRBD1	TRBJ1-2	CASSYTTGTNYGYTF	TGTGCCAGCAGTTATACGACAGGGACCAACTATGGCTACACCTTC
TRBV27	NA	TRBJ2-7	CASSLKASFYEQYF	TGTGCCAGCAGTTTAAAAGCTAGCTTCTACGAGCAGTACTTC
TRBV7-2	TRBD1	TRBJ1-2	CASSLVAGQGAGGYTF	TGTGCCAGCAGCTTAGTGGCGGGACAGGGGGCGGGAGGCTACACCTTC
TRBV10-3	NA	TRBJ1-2	CAISDGGPGYTF	TGTGCCATCAGTGACGGGGGGCCTGGCTACACCTTC
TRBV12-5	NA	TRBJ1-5	CASGSSQEYSNQPQHF	TGTGCTAGTGGTTCTTCCCAGGAATATAGCAATCAGCCCCAGCATTTT
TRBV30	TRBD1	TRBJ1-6	CAWATGGLNSPLHF	TGTGCCTGGGCCACAGGGGGCCTGAATTCACCCCTCCACTTT
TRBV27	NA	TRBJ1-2	CASRSNRVYGYTF	TGTGCCAGCAGGTCTAACAGGGTCTATGGCTACACCTTC